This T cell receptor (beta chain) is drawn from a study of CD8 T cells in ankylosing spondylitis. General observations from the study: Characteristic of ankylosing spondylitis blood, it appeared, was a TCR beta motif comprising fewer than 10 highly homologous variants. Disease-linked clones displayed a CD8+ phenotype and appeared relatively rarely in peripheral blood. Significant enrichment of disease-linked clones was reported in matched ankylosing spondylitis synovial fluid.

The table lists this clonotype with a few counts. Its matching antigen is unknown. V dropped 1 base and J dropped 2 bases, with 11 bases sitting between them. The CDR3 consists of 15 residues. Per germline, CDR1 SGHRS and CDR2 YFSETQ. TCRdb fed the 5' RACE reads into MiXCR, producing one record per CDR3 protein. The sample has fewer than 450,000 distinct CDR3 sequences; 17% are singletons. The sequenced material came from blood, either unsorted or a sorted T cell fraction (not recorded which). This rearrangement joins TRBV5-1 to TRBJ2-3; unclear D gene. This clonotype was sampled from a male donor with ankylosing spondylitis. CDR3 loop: CASSLWGQTTDTQYF. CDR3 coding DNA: TGCGCCAGCAGCTTGTGGGGTCAGACCACAGATACGCAGTATTTT.